The 22 T cell receptor beta chains below all came from one sample that was sequenced in a study of a mutant IDH1 vaccine in newly diagnosed glioma. For these receptors, no antigen is known. The time point: week 35, safety follow-up. Topical imiquimod accompanied each vaccine dose, which consisted of 300 ug of mutant IDH1 20-mer peptide. The repertoire was sequenced with immunoSEQ multiplex PCR; TCRdb's copy has only in-frame clones and lacks some. The table has around 44,000 clones, around four fifths seen once. The sequences come from PBMCs, collected from a glioma patient whose treatment included an IDH1 peptide vaccine. Receptors were obtained from a middle-aged man with glioma.

This clone was seen a few times. This chain connects TRBV7-3 to TRBJ2-3; TRBD2 might be the D (7 bases). The CDR3 is 16 residues long. Trimming shortened V by 5 bases and J by 2 bases, and 17 bases separated the two germline ends. Germline loops: CDR1 SGHTA, CDR2 FQGTGA. CDR3 DNA sequence: TGTGCCAGCAGCCCCTCCGTGGCGGGGGCCACAGATACGCAGTATTTT. It codes for CASSPSVAGATDTQYF.

The chain is built from TRBV7-9 and TRBJ1-2; tentative D call: TRBD1 (5 bases). Trimming took off 8 bases at V and 4 bases at J, with 14 bases between the two ends. This CDR3 region has 13 residues. Germline CDR1 reads SEHNR; CDR2 reads FQNEAQ (reference sequence). The CDR3 region has the DNA TGTGCCAGCGGAATTGGGGGGAGCTATGGCTACACCTTC. Protein product: CASGIGGSYGYTF.

The chain carries TRBV30 and TRBJ2-7; 7 positions match TRBD1. In germline, CDR1 is GTSNPN, CDR2 SVGIG (reference sequence). J lost 0 bases, V lost 5 bases, and 7 bases had no gene match. The CDR3 loop spans 14 amino acids. The CDR3 DNA reads TGTGCCTGGGAACAGGGGTCTAGCTCCTACGAGCAGTACTTC. Protein product: CAWEQGSSSYEQYF. Drawing the rest from reference TRBV30 and TRBJ2-7, the complete variable domain is SQTIHQWPATLVQPVGSPLSLECTVEGTSNPNLYWYRQAAGRGLQLLFYSVGIGQISSEVPQNLSASRPQDRQFILSSKKLLLSDSGFYLCAWEQGSSSYEQYFGPGTRLTVT.

This chain links TRBV5-6 with TRBJ2-2; TRBD1 matches 7 bases. The CDR3 runs 15 residues. The ends lost 1 base at V and 3 bases at J; junction bases unmatched: 3. From germline, CDR1 is SGHDT and CDR2 YYEEEE. The CDR3 DNA reads as TGTGCCAGCAGCTTGTACAGGGGAGACACCGGGGAGCTGTTTTTT. Its translation is CASSLYRGDTGELFF.

This clone is deemed medium-sized. The chain has TRBV19 and TRBJ1-1; D not certain. The CDR3 is 12 amino acids. Germline values: CDR1 LNHDA, CDR2 SQIVND (reference sequence). Trimming removed 1 base from V and 7 bases from J, with 7 bases in between. In nucleotides, the CDR3 is TGTGCCAGTAGTATAGCGTTCAATGAAGCTTTCTTT. Amino acid sequence: CASSIAFNEAFF.

This chain connects TRBV5-4 to TRBJ1-4, with unresolved D. The V gene lost 0 bases and the J gene lost 3 bases, with 12 bases spanning the gap. The CDR3 consists of 16 residues. Germline assignment: CDR1 SGHNT and CDR2 YYREEE (reference sequence). The CDR3 spells CASSLGGGQANEKLFF. CDR3 nucleotide sequence: TGTGCCAGCAGCTTGGGCGGAGGGCAAGCTAATGAAAAACTGTTTTTT.

Concerning this clone: One junction end disagrees with the germline gene, perhaps due to a read error. This chain connects TRBV7-7 to TRBJ2-7, with a tentative D call TRBD1 (6 bases). Per germline, CDR1 SSHAT and CDR2 FNYEAQ (reference sequence). The CDR3 consists of 15 residues. CDR3 DNA: TGTGCTAGCAGCTTAGACACAGGGAACTCCTACGAGCAGTACTTC. Its protein is CASSLDTGNSYEQYF.

This clone came up once. The chain joins TRBV7-9 to TRBJ2-1; 8 nucleotides line up with TRBD2. The CDR3 contains 18 residues. Per the germline V gene, CDR1 is SEHNR and CDR2 is FQNEAQ (reference sequence). V shed 1 base and J 6 bases; nucleotides not matched to a gene: 14. CDR3 DNA: TGTGCCAGCAGCTTAGGGTTGGGAGGCGGGGGGCACACCAATGAGCAGTTCTTC. It specifies CASSLGLGGGGHTNEQFF.

J is TRBJ1-5 and V is TRBV19; 9 positions match TRBD1. CDR1 and CDR2 (germline): LNHDA, SQIVND (reference sequence). V lost 7 bases to trimming and J lost 5 bases; unmatched junction nucleotides: 3. This CDR3 has 13 residues. The CDR3 sequence is CASNDRGDQPQHF. The CDR3 bases are TGTGCCAGTAACGACAGGGGGGATCAGCCCCAGCATTTT.

The J gene is TRBJ2-1, the V gene TRBV9; D is perhaps TRBD1 (5 bases). The CDR3 is made up of 14 amino acids. The germline V gene encodes CDR1 SGDLS and CDR2 YYNGEE. Trimming pared 0 bases from V and 5 bases from J, leaving 9 bases between. The CDR3 sequence is CASSVESGNNEQFF. The CDR3 region has the DNA TGTGCCAGCAGCGTAGAATCAGGGAACAATGAGCAGTTCTTC. The full variable domain, with the rest looked up from reference TRBV9 and TRBJ2-1, is DSGVTQTPKHLITATGQRVTLRCSPRSGDLSVYWYQQSLDQGLQFLIQYYNGEERAKGNILERFSAQQFPDLHSELNLSSLELGDSALYFCASSVESGNNEQFFGPGTRLTVL.

This clone came up a few times. The chain uses TRBV27 and TRBJ1-5; 8 bases align to TRBD1. V lost 10 bases and J lost 7; bases outside the gene matches: 12. Germline CDR1 reads MNHEY; CDR2 reads SMNVEV (reference sequence). The CDR3 runs 14 residues. DNA of the CDR3: TGTGCCACCGCGTCAGGGGGCTCGGGCCAGCCCCAGCATTTT. It specifies CATASGGSGQPQHF.

J is TRBJ1-5 and V is TRBV19; 7 nucleotides align to TRBD1. V dropped 3 bases and J dropped 7; count of bases not matched to a gene: 6. CDR3 length equals 14 residues. CDR1 is LNHDA, CDR2 SQIVND, per germline (reference sequence). CDR3 coding DNA: TGTGCCAGTAGTATTGAAGGGGGACAGCAGCCCCAGCATTTT. As protein: CASSIEGGQQPQHF. Drawing the rest from reference TRBV19 and TRBJ1-5, the complete variable domain is DGGITQSPKYLFRKEGQNVTLSCEQNLNHDAMYWYRQDPGQGLRLIYYSQIVNDFQKGDIAEGYSVSREKKESFPLTVTSAQKNPTAFYLCASSIEGGQQPQHFGDGTRLSIL.

The chain carries TRBV6-5 and TRBJ2-7; 8 nucleotides agree with TRBD1. V lost 6 bases to trimming and J lost 3 bases; unmatched junction nucleotides: 10. CDR3 size: 15 residues. Germline CDR1 is MNHEY and CDR2 is SVGAGI. The CDR3, as DNA: TGTGCCAGCAGCCTTGGCCAGGGGGCTATCTACGAGCAGTACTTC. Translation gives CASSLGQGAIYEQYF.

The chain employs TRBV4-1 and TRBJ2-3, with 8 bases identical to TRBD2. The CDR3 has 17 amino acids. The germline V gene encodes CDR1 MGHRA and CDR2 YSYEKL. Trimming cost V 4 bases and J 9 bases; bases outside gene matches: 18. This CDR3 reads CASSLSFSGLAVGTQYF. In DNA, the CDR3 is TGCGCCAGCAGCCTAAGTTTCTCAGGACTAGCTGTGGGCACGCAGTATTTT.

The V and J genes are TRBV7-2 and TRBJ1-1; D remains unclear. The CDR3 consists of 15 residues. The germline gives CDR1 SGHTA, CDR2 FQGNSA. V lost 5 bases and J 0 bases, leaving 13 bases between the germline ends. Written as DNA, the CDR3 is TGTGCCAGCAGCCAAAGGGCCAGCTTGAACACTGAAGCTTTCTTT. Encoded protein: CASSQRASLNTEAFF.

This clone was observed a handful of times. The chain recombines TRBV20-1 with TRBJ2-2; D is perhaps TRBD2 (7 bases). In germline, CDR1 is DFQATT, CDR2 SNEGSKA (reference sequence). With 5 bases removed from V and 8 bases from J, the gap between germline ends came to 9 bases. This CDR3 is 11 amino acids long. The CDR3 sequence is CSAGGAGELFF. The DNA of the CDR3 is TGCAGTGCTGGGGGGGCAGGGGAGCTGTTTTTT.

V and J are TRBV19 and TRBJ2-6; 8 bases fit TRBD1. The CDR3 covers 18 residues. V trimming: 7 bases; J trimming: 0 bases; junction bases outside the gene matches: 11. Germline CDR1 LNHDA, CDR2 SQIVND (reference sequence). The CDR3 DNA follows: TGTGCCAGTACCTTGGACAGGGCCCTTTTCTCTGGGGCCAACGTCCTGACTTTC. Translation gives CASTLDRALFSGANVLTF.

The J gene is TRBJ1-2, the V gene TRBV30, with a possible D match to TRBD1 (6 bases). CDR1 GTSNPN and CDR2 SVGIG come from the germline V gene (reference sequence). V shed 8 bases and J shed 1 base, with 17 bases lying between them. The CDR3 runs to 14 residues. The CDR3 DNA reads as TGTGCCCGGGGGCCGGGGGGTCTTAACTATGGCTACACCTTC. It yields the protein CARGPGGLNYGYTF.

The chain employs TRBV5-1 and TRBJ2-2; 8 nucleotides agree with TRBD2. CDR1 and CDR2 (germline): SGHRS, YFSETQ. Trimming cost V 4 bases and J 2 bases; bases outside gene matches: 7. CDR3 length: 16 amino acids. The CDR3 loop is CASSPPGLVNTGELFF. CDR3 in DNA: TGCGCCAGCAGCCCACCGGGACTAGTAAACACCGGGGAGCTGTTTTTT.

This clone was counted a few times. V usage is TRBV7-5 and J usage is TRBJ2-3. TRBV7-5 corresponds to a pseudogene. CDR3 length equals 10 residues. In DNA form, the CDR3 reads TGTGCCAGAAGCACAGATACGCAGTATTTT. Translation gives CARSTDTQYF.

This clone showed up just once. This chain links TRBV7-9 with TRBJ2-1, with 11 bases identical to TRBD2. CDR3 length: 14 residues. Trimming removed 2 bases from V and 10 bases from J; junction bases left unmatched: 4. Germline loops: CDR1 SEHNR, CDR2 FQNEAQ (reference sequence). The CDR3 region has the DNA TGTGCCAGCAGCTTAAATAGCGGGGGGGCCGAGCAGTTCTTC. Its protein is CASSLNSGGAEQFF.

The chain joins TRBV5-1 to TRBJ2-6, with 7 bases lining up with TRBD2. This CDR3 is 15 amino acids long. The J segment lost 9 bases and the V segment lost 2 bases, leaving 8 bases of the junction unmatched. CDR1 is SGHRS and CDR2 is YFSETQ in the germline V gene. CDR3 loop: CASSLVERGDNVLTF. The CDR3 DNA reads TGCGCCAGCAGCTTAGTCGAGCGGGGCGACAACGTCCTGACTTTC.